The TCR beta chain described here comes from a study of T cells in Graves' hyperthyroidism and ophthalmopathy. Findings and caveats of the study: Model predictions of ophthalmopathy came a median approximately 6.2 months before onset. In blood, most of the thyroid clonotypes expanded above 0.001 were also present.

The hyperthyroidism was newly diagnosed and had lasted under 2 months; the patients were aged 18 to 65. With 7 bases removed from V and 4 bases from J, the gap between germline ends came to 13 bases. CDR1 SNHLY and CDR2 FYNNEI come from the germline V gene. CDR3 size: 14 residues. Amplified regions were TCR beta CDR3 sequences from RNA transcripts. The HTBI primer set drove a first-round RT-PCR of the TCR CDR3. TCRdb re-called the multiplex PCR reads with MiXCR, one entry per CDR3 protein. Here the sample spans about 290,000 distinct CDR3 sequences, over 15% being singletons. This clonotype occurred many times. Its specificity is unknown.

Material for sequencing was blood. The V gene is TRBV2, the J gene TRBJ2-2, with D maybe TRBD1 (5 bases). This clonotype was sampled from a man aged 25 to 40 with Graves' hyperthyroidism. CDR3: CASNLEQGTGELFF. In DNA form, the CDR3 reads TGTGCCAGCAATCTGGAGCAGGGCACCGGGGAGCTGTTTTTT.